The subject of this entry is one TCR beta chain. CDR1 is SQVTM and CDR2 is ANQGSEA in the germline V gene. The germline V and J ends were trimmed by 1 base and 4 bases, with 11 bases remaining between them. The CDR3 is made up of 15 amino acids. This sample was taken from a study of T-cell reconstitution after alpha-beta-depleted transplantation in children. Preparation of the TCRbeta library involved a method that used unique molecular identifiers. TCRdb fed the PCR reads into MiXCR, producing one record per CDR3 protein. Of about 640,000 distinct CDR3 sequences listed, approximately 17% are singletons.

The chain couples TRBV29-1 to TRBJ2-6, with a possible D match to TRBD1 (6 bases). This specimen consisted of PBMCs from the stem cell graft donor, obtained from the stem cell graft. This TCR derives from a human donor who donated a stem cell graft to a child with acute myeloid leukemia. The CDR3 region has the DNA TGCAGCGTTGAAGTAACAGGGACCGGGGCCAACGTCCTGACTTTC. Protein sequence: CSVEVTGTGANVLTF.